This T cell receptor (beta chain) was sequenced for a study of blood T cells in healthy people across ages. This clonotype is a singleton in its sample. Its target is unknown. Findings and caveats of the study: It was not possible, with unsorted PBMCs, to conclusively compare naive and antigen-experienced cells.

Isolated per sample were at least 6 million PBMCs. Together with a sample-barcoded 5' primer, a J-beta primer mix was included in a second PCR lasting roughly 6 to 12 cycles. Researchers report that a template-switch adaptor with 12 random nucleotides tagged each cDNA molecule. Every sample gave at least 3 million paired-end reads containing CDR3. TCRdb re-derived calls from the 5' RACE reads in MiXCR, one entry per CDR3 protein. Of 1.8 million or so distinct CDR3 sequences in the sample, approximately 40% were seen once. The ends lost 5 bases at V and 6 bases at J; junction bases unmatched: 11. CDR3 size: 15 residues.

The clonotype was recovered from a human donor in good health. The chain combines TRBV12-3 or TRBV12-4 with TRBJ1-2, with 8 positions matching TRBD1. Sequenced input: blood. CDR3 sequence: CASSLDDRGLNGYTF. The DNA of the CDR3 is TGTGCCAGCAGTCTCGATGACAGGGGCCTTAATGGCTACACCTTC.